This T cell receptor beta chain was found in a study of radiation and T cells in renal cell carcinoma. Profiling relied on immunoSEQ multiplex PCR, and the TCRdb table lists in-frame clones only, not all of them. The table has some 150,000 clones, approximately 88% seen once; the top ten hold 10% to 15%. Time point given: blood 2 weeks post-SBRT. Treatment of the sample: 15 Gy SBRT to primary tumor, nephrectomy 4 weeks later. Study-wide results and caveats: No pretreatment tumor biopsies were available for baseline clonotypes.

This CDR3 contains 14 residues. Germline V gene data show CDR1 as GTSNPN and CDR2 as SVGIG (reference sequence). Trimming took 4 bases from V and 3 from J, leaving 14 bases between them. For this clone: Its antigen is undetermined.

The material was blood, obtained from a patient whose treatment included radiotherapy and nephrectomy. This receptor was taken from a woman aged 50 to 65 with renal cell carcinoma. J is TRBJ2-3 and V is TRBV30; possibly TRBD1 or TRBD2 for D (6 bases each). CDR3 sequence: CAWNLGGTTDTQYF. For the CDR3, the DNA is TGTGCCTGGAATCTGGGGGGCACTACAGATACGCAGTATTTT.